This paragraph reports one T cell receptor (beta chain). How the authors handled the data: Amplification with reference gene primers provided the estimates of nucleated cell counts. This table comes from immunoSEQ multiplex PCR, and its TCRdb copy is limited to in-frame clones, with some not included. The V and J calls and clone size come from that table; D and trimming were worked out from the DNA. The profile shows under 85,000 clones, approximately 85% of them singletons. The data are from a study of blood T cell repertoires in COVID-19. About the research overall: Acute and convalescent COVID-19 samples came from the United States, Italy and Spain. PBMCs, B-cell-depleted T cells, or T cells provided the cDNA or gDNA that made up the material.

Germline V gene data show CDR1 as LNHDA and CDR2 as SQIVND (reference sequence). The J segment lost 6 bases and the V segment lost 5 bases, leaving 6 bases of the junction unmatched. The CDR3 totals 14 residues. The genes are TRBV19 and TRBJ1-1; 10 positions agree with TRBD1. The specimen was peripheral blood. The TCR sequence derives from a man between 65 and 80 years old with acute or convalescent COVID-19. CDR3 sequence reads: CASSRDRGISEAFF. The DNA of the CDR3 is TGTGCCAGTAGTCGGGACAGGGGTATATCTGAAGCTTTCTTT. The full variable domain, completed using reference TRBV19 and TRBJ1-1, is DGGITQSPKYLFRKEGQNVTLSCEQNLNHDAMYWYRQDPGQGLRLIYYSQIVNDFQKGDIAEGYSVSREKKESFPLTVTSAQKNPTAFYLCASSRDRGISEAFFGQGTRLTVV.